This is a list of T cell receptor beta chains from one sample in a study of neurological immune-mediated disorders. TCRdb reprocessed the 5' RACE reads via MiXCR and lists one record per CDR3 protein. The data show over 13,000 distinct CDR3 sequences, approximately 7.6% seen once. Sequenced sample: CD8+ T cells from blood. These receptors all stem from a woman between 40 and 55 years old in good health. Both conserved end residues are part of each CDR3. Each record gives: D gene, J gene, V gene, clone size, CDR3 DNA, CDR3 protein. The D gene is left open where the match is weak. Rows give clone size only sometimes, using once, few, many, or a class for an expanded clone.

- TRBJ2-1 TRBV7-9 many TGTGCCAGCAGCGTCACAGGGAATTTGAATGAGCAGTTCTTC CASSVTGNLNEQFF
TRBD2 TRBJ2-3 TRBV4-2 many TGTGCCAGCAGCGAACCCCCGGGACTAGATTACACAGATACGCAGTATTTT CASSEPPGLDYTDTQYF
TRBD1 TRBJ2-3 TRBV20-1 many TGCAGTGCTAACACAGGGGGAGCAGATACGCAGTATTTT CSANTGGADTQYF
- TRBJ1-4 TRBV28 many TGTGCCAGCAATATCGGCAGGGACTATGAAAAACTGTTTTTT CASNIGRDYEKLFF
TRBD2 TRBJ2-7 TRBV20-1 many TGCAGTGCTAGAGATCCCCTAGCGGAAGCCTACGAGCAGTACTTC CSARDPLAEAYEQYF
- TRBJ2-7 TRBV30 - TGTGCCTGGAGTAGTCCGGGGGCCAGATACGAGCAGTACTTC CAWSSPGARYEQYF
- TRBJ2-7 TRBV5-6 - TGTGCCAGCAGCTTGGAGGCAGGGAGGCCAGGGGGGAGCTCCTACGAGCAGTACTTC CASSLEAGRPGGSSYEQYF
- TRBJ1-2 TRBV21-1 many TGTGCCAGCAGCAATAACAGGGAGGCCTATGGCTACACCTTC CASSNNREAYGYTF
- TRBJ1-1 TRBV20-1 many TGCAGTGCTAGAGTGGCCGGGGCAGGGCTGAACACTGAAGCTTTCTTT CSARVAGAGLNTEAFF
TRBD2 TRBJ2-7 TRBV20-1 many TGCAGTGCTAGGGGTAGCGGGAGCCCCTACGAGCAGTACTTC CSARGSGSPYEQYF
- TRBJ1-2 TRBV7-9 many TGTGCCAGCAGCCACCTGCCAGGGACCGCTAACTATGGCTACACCTTC CASSHLPGTANYGYTF
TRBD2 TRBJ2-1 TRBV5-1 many TGCGCCAGCAGCTTGGTGCTGACTAGCGGGGATGAGCAGTTCTTC CASSLVLTSGDEQFF
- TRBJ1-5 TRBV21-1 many TGTGCCATCCGGACGCCAGGTGTTAGCAATCAGCCCCAGCATTTT CAIRTPGVSNQPQHF
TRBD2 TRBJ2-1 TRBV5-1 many TGCGCCAGCAGCTTGGTAGCTAGCGGGACCCTAAGCTCCTACAATGAGCAGTTCTTC CASSLVASGTLSSYNEQFF
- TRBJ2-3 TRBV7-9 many - CASSLVAGGSLGYF
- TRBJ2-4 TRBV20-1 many TGCAGTGCTAGCCCGGACAGAAACATTCAGTACTTC CSASPDRNIQYF
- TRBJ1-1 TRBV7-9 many TGTGCCAGCAGCTTACCCGGACATGAAGCTTTCTTT CASSLPGHEAFF
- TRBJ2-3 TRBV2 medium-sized TGTGCCAGCAGTGAAGAGGGGTCCAAAGATACGCAGTATTTT CASSEEGSKDTQYF
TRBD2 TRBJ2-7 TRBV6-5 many TGTGCCAGCAGTTACTGGAGCGGGAGCTCCTACGAGCAGTACTTC CASSYWSGSSYEQYF
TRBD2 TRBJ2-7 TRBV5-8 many TGTGCCAGCAGCCCCCTGCGGGGACTAGCGTCCTACGAGCAGTACTTC CASSPLRGLASYEQYF
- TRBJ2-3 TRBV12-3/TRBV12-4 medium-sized TGTGCCAGCAGTTCGACCGAAGATACGCAGTATTTT CASSSTEDTQYF
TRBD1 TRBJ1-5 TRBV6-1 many TGTGCCAGCGGAACAATAACCCGACAGGGGAATTTTCAGCCCCAGCATTTT CASGTITRQGNFQPQHF
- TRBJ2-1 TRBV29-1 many TGCAGCGTTGAAGGGGGAGCGGGCAATGAGCAGTTCTTC CSVEGGAGNEQFF
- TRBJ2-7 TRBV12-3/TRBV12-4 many TGTGCCATCAGTTTCGCAGGGCCCCTTCCCGAGCAGTACTTC CAISFAGPLPEQYF
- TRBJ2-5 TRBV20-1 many TGCAGTGCTCCAGGGGCGATTAGCGGGCCAGGAAAAGAGACCCAGTACTTC CSAPGAISGPGKETQYF
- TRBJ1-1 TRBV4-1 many TGCGCCAGCAGCCAAGATGTAAATCGGGACCTCATCTTT CASSQDVNRDLIF
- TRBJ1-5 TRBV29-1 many TGCAGCGTTGAACTCGGGGAAGGAGGGGCCGGTCAGCCCCAGCATTTT CSVELGEGGAGQPQHF
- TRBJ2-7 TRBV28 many TGTGCCAGCAACGGGTTGCGGTCCTACGAGCAGTACTTC CASNGLRSYEQYF